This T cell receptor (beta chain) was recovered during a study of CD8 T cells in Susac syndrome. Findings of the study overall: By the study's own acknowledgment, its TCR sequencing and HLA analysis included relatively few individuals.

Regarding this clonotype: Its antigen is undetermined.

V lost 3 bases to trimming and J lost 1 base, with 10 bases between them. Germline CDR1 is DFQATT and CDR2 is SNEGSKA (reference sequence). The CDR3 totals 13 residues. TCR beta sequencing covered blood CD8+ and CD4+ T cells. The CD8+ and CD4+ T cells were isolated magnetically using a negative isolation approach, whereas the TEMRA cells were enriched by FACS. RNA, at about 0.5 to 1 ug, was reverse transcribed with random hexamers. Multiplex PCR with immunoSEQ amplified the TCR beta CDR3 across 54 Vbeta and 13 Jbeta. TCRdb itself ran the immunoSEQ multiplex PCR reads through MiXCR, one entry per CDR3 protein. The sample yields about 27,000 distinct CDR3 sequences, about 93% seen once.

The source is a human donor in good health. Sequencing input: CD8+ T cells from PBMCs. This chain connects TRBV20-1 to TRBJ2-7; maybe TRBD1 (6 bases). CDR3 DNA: TGCAGTGCTAGGGACAGTTTATCCTACGAGCAGTACTTC. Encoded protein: CSARDSLSYEQYF.